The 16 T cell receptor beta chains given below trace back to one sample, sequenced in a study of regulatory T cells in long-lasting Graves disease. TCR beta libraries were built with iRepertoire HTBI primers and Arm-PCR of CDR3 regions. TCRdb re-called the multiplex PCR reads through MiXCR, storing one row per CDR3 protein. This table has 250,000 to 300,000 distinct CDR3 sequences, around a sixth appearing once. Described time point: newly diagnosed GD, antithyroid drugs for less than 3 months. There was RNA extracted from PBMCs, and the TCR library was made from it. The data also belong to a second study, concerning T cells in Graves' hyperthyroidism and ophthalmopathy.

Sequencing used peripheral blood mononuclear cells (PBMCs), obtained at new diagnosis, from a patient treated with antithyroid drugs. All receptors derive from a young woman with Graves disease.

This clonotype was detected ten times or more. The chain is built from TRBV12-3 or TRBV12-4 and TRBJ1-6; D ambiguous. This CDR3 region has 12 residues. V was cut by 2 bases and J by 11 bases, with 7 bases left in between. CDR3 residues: CASSLSNTPLHF. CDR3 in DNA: TGTGCCAGCAGTTTATCAAATACACCCCTCCACTTT.

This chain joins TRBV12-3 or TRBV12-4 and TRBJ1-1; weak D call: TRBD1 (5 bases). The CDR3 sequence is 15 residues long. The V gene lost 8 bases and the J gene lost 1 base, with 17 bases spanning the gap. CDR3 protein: CASFRPEGTNTEAFF. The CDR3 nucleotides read TGTGCCAGCTTTCGACCCGAGGGGACGAACACTGAAGCTTTCTTT.

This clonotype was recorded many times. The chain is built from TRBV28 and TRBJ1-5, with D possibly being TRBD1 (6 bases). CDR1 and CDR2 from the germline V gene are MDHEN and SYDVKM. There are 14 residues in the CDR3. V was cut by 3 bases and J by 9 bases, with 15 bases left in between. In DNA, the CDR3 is TGTGCCAGCAGTTTTGGGGGGCGCGGTAGGCCCCAGCATTTT. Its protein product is CASSFGGRGRPQHF.

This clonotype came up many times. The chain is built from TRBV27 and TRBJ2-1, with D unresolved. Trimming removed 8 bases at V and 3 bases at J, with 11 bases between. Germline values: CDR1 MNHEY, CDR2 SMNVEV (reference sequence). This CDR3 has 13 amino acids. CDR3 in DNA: TGTGCCAGCGGTACCGGGCACTACAATGAGCAGTTCTTC. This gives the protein CASGTGHYNEQFF.

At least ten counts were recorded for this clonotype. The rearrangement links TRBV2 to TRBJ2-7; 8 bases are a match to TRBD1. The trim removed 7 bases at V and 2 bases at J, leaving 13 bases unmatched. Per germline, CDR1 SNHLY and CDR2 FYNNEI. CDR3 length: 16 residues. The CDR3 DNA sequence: TGTGCCAGCAAGGCCGAGCCCGGGACAGGTCCCTACGAGCAGTACTTC. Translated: CASKAEPGTGPYEQYF.

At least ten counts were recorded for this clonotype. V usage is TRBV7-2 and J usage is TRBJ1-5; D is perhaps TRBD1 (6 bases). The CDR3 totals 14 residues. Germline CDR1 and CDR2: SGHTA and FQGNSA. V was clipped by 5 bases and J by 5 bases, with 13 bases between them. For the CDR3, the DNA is TGTGCCAGCAGCCTAAACAGGGACTATCAGCCCCAGCATTTT. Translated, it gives CASSLNRDYQPQHF.

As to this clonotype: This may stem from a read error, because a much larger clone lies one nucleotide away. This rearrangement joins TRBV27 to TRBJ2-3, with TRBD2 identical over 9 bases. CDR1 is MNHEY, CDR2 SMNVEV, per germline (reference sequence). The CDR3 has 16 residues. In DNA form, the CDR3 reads TGTGCCGGCAGTCTTGGCCTAGCGGGGCCGTCAGATACGCAGTATTTT. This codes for CAGSLGLAGPSDTQYF.

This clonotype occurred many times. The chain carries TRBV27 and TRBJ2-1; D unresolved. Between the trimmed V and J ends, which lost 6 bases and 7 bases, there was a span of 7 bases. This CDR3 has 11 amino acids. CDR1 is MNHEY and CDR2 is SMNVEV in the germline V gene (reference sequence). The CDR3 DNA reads TGTGCCAGCAGCCTAGGGAATGAGCAGTTCTTC. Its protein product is CASSLGNEQFF.

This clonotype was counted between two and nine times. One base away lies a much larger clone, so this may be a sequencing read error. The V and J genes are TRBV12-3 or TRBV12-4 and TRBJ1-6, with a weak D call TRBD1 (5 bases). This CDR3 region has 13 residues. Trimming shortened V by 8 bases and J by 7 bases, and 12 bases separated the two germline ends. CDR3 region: CASAGQLNSPLHF. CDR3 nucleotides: TGTGCCAGCGCGGGGCAGTTAAATTCACCCCTCCACTTT.

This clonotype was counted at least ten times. This chain's CDR3 is CAISESSSGGLGEQYF. As DNA, the CDR3 is TGTGCCATCAGTGAGTCGTCTAGCGGGGGGCTTGGCGAGCAGTACTTC. The V call is TRBV10-3, the J call TRBJ2-7; 11 positions match TRBD2. The V segment lost 0 bases and the J segment 6 bases; nucleotides outside the gene matches: 7. Looked up from germline, CDR1 is ENHRY and CDR2 is SYGVKD. The CDR3 is made up of 16 amino acids.

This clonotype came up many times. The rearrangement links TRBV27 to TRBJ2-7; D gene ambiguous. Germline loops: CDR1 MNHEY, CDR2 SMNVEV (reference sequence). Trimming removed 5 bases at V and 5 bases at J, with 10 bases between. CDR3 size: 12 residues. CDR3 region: CASSPLGHEQYF. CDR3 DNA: TGTGCCAGCAGTCCCCTCGGCCACGAGCAGTACTTC.

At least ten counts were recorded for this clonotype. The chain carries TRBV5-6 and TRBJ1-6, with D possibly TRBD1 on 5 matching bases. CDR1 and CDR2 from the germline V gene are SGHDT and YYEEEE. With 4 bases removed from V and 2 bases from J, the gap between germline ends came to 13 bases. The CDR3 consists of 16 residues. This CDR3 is CASSGPGLPYNSPLHF. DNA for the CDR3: TGTGCCAGCAGCGGTCCGGGACTCCCCTATAATTCACCCCTCCACTTT.

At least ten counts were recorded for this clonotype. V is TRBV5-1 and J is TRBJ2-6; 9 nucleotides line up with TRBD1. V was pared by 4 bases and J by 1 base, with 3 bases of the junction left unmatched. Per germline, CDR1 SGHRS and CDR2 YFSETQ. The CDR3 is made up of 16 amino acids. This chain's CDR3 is CASSPGQGSGANVLTF. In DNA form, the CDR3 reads TGCGCCAGCAGCCCGGGACAGGGATCTGGGGCCAACGTCCTGACTTTC.

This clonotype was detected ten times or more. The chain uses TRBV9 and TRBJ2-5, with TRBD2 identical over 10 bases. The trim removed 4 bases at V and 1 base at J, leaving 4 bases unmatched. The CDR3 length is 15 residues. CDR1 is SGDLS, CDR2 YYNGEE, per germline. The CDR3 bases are TGTGCCAGCAGCCCTCAGCGGGGGGGCCAAGAGACCCAGTACTTC. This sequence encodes CASSPQRGGQETQYF.

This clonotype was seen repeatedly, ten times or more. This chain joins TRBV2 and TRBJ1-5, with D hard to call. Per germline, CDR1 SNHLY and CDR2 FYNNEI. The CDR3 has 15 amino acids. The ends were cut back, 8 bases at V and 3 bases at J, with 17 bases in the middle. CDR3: CASGPPGIDNQPQHF. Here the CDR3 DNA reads TGTGCCAGCGGTCCCCCGGGGATTGACAATCAGCCCCAGCATTTT.

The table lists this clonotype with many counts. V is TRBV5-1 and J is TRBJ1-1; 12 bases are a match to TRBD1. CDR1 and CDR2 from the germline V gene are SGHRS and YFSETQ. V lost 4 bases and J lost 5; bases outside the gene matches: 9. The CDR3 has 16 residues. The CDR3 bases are TGCGCCAGCAGCCCCCGGGACAGGGGGCGCGGTACTGAAGCTTTCTTT. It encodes CASSPRDRGRGTEAFF.